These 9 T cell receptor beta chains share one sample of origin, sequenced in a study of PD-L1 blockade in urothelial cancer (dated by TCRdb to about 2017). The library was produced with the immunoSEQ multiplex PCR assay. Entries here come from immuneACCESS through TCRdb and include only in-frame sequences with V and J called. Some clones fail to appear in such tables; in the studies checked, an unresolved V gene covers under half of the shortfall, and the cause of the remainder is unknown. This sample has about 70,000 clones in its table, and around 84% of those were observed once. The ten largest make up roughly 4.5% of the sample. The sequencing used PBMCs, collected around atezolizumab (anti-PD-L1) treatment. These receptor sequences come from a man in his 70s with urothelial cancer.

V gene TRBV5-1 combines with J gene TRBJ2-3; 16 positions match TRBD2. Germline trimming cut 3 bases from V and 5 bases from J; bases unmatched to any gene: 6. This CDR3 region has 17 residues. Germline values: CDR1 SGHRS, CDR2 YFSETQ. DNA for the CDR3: TGCGCCAGCAGCTCGGGACTAGCGGGAGGGCTAAGAGATACGCAGTATTTT. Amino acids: CASSSGLAGGLRDTQYF.

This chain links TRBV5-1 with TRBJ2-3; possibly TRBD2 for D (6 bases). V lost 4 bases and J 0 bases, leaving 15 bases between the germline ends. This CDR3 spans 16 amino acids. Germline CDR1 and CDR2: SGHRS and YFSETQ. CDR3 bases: TGCGCCAGCAGCAGACTAGGACTACTTAGCACAGATACGCAGTATTTT. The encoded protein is CASSRLGLLSTDTQYF.

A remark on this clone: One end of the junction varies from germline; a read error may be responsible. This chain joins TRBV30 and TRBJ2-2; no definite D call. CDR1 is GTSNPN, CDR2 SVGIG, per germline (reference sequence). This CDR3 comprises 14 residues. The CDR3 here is CAWSVPANTGELFF. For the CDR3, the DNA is TGTGCCTGGAGTGTACCCGCGAATACCGGGGAGCTGTTTTTT.

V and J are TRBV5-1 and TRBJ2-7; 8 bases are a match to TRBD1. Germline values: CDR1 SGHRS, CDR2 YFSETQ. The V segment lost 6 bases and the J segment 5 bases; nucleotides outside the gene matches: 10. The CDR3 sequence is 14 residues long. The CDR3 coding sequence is TGCGCCAGCACCCGTTCCGAGACAGGGGACGAGCAGTACTTC. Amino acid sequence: CASTRSETGDEQYF.

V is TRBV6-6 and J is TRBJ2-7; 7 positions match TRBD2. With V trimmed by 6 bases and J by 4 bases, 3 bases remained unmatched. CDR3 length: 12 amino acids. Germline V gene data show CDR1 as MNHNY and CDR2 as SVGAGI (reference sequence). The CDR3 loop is CASRGGEYEQYF. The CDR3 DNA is TGTGCCAGCAGGGGAGGGGAGTACGAGCAGTACTTC.

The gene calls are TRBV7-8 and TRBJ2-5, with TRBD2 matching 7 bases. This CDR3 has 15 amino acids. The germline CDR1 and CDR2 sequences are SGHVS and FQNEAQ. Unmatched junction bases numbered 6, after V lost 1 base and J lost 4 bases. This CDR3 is CASSLGFGGGETQYF. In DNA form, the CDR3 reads TGTGCCAGCAGCTTAGGGTTTGGGGGGGGAGAGACCCAGTACTTC.

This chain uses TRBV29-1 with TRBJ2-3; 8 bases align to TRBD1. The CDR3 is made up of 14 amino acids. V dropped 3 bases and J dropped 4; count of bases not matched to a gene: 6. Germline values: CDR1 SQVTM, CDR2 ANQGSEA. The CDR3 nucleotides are TGCAGCGTTGAGAACAGGGGGATCCCAGATACGCAGTATTTT. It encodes CSVENRGIPDTQYF.

The CDR3 DNA sequence: TGTGCCATGGATACAGGGAAGGTTGATGAAGCTTTCTTT. The encoded protein is CAMDTGKVDEAFF. The chain has TRBV2 and TRBJ1-1; perhaps TRBD1 as D (6 bases). CDR1 and CDR2 from the germline V gene are SNHLY and FYNNEI. The CDR3 consists of 13 residues. With 10 bases removed from V and 7 bases from J, the gap between germline ends came to 19 bases.

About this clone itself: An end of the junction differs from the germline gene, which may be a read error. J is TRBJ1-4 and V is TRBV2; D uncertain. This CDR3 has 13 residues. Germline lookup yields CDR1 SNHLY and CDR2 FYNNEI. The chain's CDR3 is CASREGRFEKLFF. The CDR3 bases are TGTGCCAGCAGAGAAGGGAGATTTGAAAAACTGTTTTTT.